This entry features one T cell receptor beta chain sequence. Its matching antigen is unknown. These data come from a study of monozygotic twins with inflammatory bowel disease. TCRdb derives one entry per CDR3 protein from the 5' RACE reads, leaving out DNA. This table holds about 150,000 distinct CDR3 sequences. Study-level points and caveats: Distinguishing T cell subtypes was not possible. It was not supported that a single strong signal or clonotype was associated with IBD. People with IBD had fewer clonotypes in common with others than healthy twins did, especially with disease activity.

Sequenced sample: blood. The source of this sequence is a human donor with ulcerative colitis or Crohn's disease, or a healthy co-twin of an affected twin (not recorded which).

The CDR3 protein is CASSQSTRSSYEQYF. The chain has TRBV3-1 and TRBJ2-7. The length of the CDR3 is 15 residues. Germline lookup yields CDR1 LGHDT and CDR2 YNNKEL (reference sequence).